The 30 T cell receptor beta chains below were found in one sample sequenced in a study of persistence of HIV-infected CD4 T cells. No antigen has been identified for these receptors. Cells were stimulated nonspecifically with anti-CD3/anti-CD28 magnetic beads. Sorting of responding CD4+ T cells relied on upregulated CD40 ligand together with CD69. Sequencing used immunoSEQ version 4 in survey mode. Clones were sequenced by immunoSEQ multiplex PCR, and TCRdb holds only the in-frame ones, with some missing. This sample has tens of thousands of clones, with roughly 89% found just once. Sequences were derived from CD4+ T cells sorted from PBMCs after roughly 18-hour stimulation, sampled from a patient who received antiretroviral therapy. These receptor sequences come from an adult man with HIV who was CMV-seropositive.

The chain employs TRBV24-1 and TRBJ1-5; tentative D call: TRBD1 (6 bases). Germline values: CDR1 KGHDR, CDR2 SFDVKD. The V end was cut by 7 bases, the J end by 9 bases, with 15 bases between. This CDR3 is built from 13 residues. Here the CDR3 reads CATSGTQGGPQHF. In nucleotides, the CDR3 is TGTGCCACCAGCGGGACTCAAGGGGGGCCCCAGCATTTT.

The V call is TRBV29-1, the J call TRBJ2-1, with 8 bases that match TRBD2. The CDR3 has 13 amino acids. Germline CDR1 reads SQVTM; CDR2 reads ANQGSEA. The V and J ends lost 4 bases and 3 bases, in that order; junction bases with no gene match: 2. For the CDR3, the DNA is TGCAGCGTTGTAAGCGGGAGCTACAATGAGCAGTTCTTC. The encoded protein is CSVVSGSYNEQFF.

This chain links TRBV6-1 with TRBJ2-7, with D possibly matching TRBD2 (5 bases). The V end was cut by 1 base, the J end by 6 bases, with 7 bases between. The germline V gene encodes CDR1 MNHNS and CDR2 SASEGT. The CDR3 loop spans 12 amino acids. The CDR3, as DNA: TGTGCCAGCAGTGAAGTACGGGGCGAGCAGTACTTC. It codes for CASSEVRGEQYF.

The chain couples TRBV24-1 to TRBJ2-3; D perhaps matches TRBD1 (6 bases). Trimming left V 7 bases short and J 9 bases short, with 13 bases between. CDR1 KGHDR and CDR2 SFDVKD come from the germline V gene. CDR3 size: 12 residues. CDR3: CATSTGLGTQYF. DNA of the CDR3: TGTGCCACCAGCACAGGGTTGGGCACGCAGTATTTT.

The CDR3 bases are TGTGCCACCAGTGATGTAGGGACTCGGGATACGCAGTATTTT. It translates to CATSDVGTRDTQYF. The rearrangement joins TRBV24-1 to TRBJ2-3; D might be TRBD2 (6 bases). V was pared by 3 bases and J by 6 bases, with 12 bases between. From germline, CDR1 is KGHDR and CDR2 SFDVKD. The CDR3 spans 14 residues.

The rearrangement uses TRBV4-1 and TRBJ1-6; 7 nucleotides agree with TRBD1. CDR1 and CDR2 from the germline V gene are MGHRA and YSYEKL. V lost 0 bases and J lost 7; bases outside the gene matches: 6. The CDR3 has 16 amino acids. Written as DNA, the CDR3 is TGCGCCAGCAGCCAAGAGATGGGACAGTACAATTCACCCCTCCACTTT. It translates to CASSQEMGQYNSPLHF.

The rearrangement joins TRBV15 to TRBJ1-5; D unresolved. V lost 0 bases to trimming and J lost 5 bases, with 5 bases between them. The V gene's germline CDR1 is LNHNV and CDR2 YYDKDF (reference sequence). The CDR3 is made up of 13 amino acids. DNA for the CDR3: TGTGCCACCAGCAGAGATGTCGATCAGCCCCAGCATTTT. It codes for CATSRDVDQPQHF.

The count of this clone is one. The V and J genes are TRBV18 and TRBJ2-3; D ambiguous. Germline-derived CDR1 and CDR2 are KGHSH and LQKENI. The CDR3 has 12 residues. V lost 0 bases and J 6 bases, leaving 4 bases between the germline ends. CDR3 amino acids: CASSPPRDTQYF. CDR3 bases: TGTGCCAGCTCACCACCGAGGGATACGCAGTATTTT.

The genes are TRBV4-1 and TRBJ1-1, with D possibly matching TRBD1 (5 bases). V was shortened by 1 base and J by 3 bases, with 9 bases between the two germline ends. Germline lookup yields CDR1 MGHRA and CDR2 YSYEKL. This CDR3 has 14 amino acids. The DNA for the CDR3 is TGCGCCAGCAGCCAAGGTTGGGGGGACACTGAAGCTTTCTTT. Translating it yields CASSQGWGDTEAFF.

Only a few counts were recorded for this clone. One end of the junction varies from germline; a read error may be responsible. V usage is TRBV6-1 and J usage is TRBJ1-2; a weak D match, TRBD1 (5 bases). This CDR3 is 13 amino acids long. Per germline, CDR1 MNHNS and CDR2 SASEGT. The CDR3 loop is CASRDSSNYGYTF. CDR3 in DNA: TGTGCCAGCCGTGACAGTTCTAACTATGGCTACACCTTC.

The V call is TRBV5-1, the J call TRBJ1-2, with TRBD1 matching 8 bases. This CDR3 comprises 15 residues. CDR1 is SGHRS and CDR2 is YFSETQ in the germline V gene. J was trimmed by 3 bases and V by 5 bases; bases with no gene match: 9. CDR3 residues: CASRPTDRADYGYTF. The CDR3 DNA sequence: TGCGCCAGCAGGCCTACGGACAGGGCGGACTATGGCTACACCTTC.

This clone was observed a single time. The rearrangement links TRBV5-8 to TRBJ2-5, with 9 bases matching TRBD1. The CDR3 runs to 15 residues. The V gene end was trimmed by 2 bases and the J gene end by 5 bases; junction bases not matched to a gene: 7. Germline V CDR1 and CDR2: SGHTS, YDEGEE. The CDR3: CASSFGTGRAETQYF. In DNA, the CDR3 is TGTGCCAGCAGCTTTGGGACAGGGAGAGCCGAGACCCAGTACTTC. The full variable domain, rest sourced from reference TRBV5-8 and TRBJ2-5, is EAGVTQSPTHLIKTRGQQATLRCSPISGHTSVYWYQQALGLGLQFLLWYDEGEERNRGNFPPRFSGRQFPNYSSELNVNALELEDSALYLCASSFGTGRAETQYFGPGTRLLVL.

The chain recombines TRBV3-1 (or the pseudogene TRBV3-2) with TRBJ1-3; D unclear. The germline V gene encodes CDR1 LGHDT and CDR2 YNNKEL (reference sequence). V was shortened by 3 bases and J by 2 bases, with 5 bases between the two germline ends. This CDR3 spans 13 amino acids. CDR3 sequence (DNA): TGTGCCAGCAGCCATTTGGCTGGAAACACCATATATTTT. Amino acids: CASSHLAGNTIYF.

In nucleotides, the CDR3 is TGTGCCAGCAGCTTCTCGACTAGCAGGCCCACCGGGGAGCTGTTTTTT. It specifies CASSFSTSRPTGELFF. The chain carries TRBV7-2 and TRBJ2-2; TRBD2 aligns across 7 bases. Germline trimming cut 3 bases from V and 4 bases from J; bases unmatched to any gene: 8. The CDR3 has 16 amino acids. CDR1 and CDR2 (germline): SGHTA, FQGNSA.

J is TRBJ1-5 and V is TRBV2; D is ambiguous. The CDR3 has 14 amino acids. CDR1 and CDR2 from the germline V gene are SNHLY and FYNNEI. The V gene lost 3 bases and the J gene lost 0 bases, with 6 bases spanning the gap. The DNA of the CDR3 is TGTGCCAGCAGTGACGTGGATAGCAATCAGCCCCAGCATTTT. Translation: CASSDVDSNQPQHF.

The chain links TRBV6-1 to TRBJ1-3; the D gene is possibly TRBD1 (5 bases). The ends were cut back, 2 bases at V and 9 bases at J, with 20 bases in the middle. Germline V CDR1 and CDR2: MNHNS, SASEGT. CDR3 length equals 16 residues. The CDR3 spells CASSEFGTGTKSTIYF. In DNA, the CDR3 is TGTGCCAGCAGTGAATTTGGGACCGGCACTAAAAGCACCATATATTTT.

The chain uses TRBV12-5 and TRBJ1-1; D is unresolved. CDR3 length equals 13 residues. V shed 2 bases and J shed 6 bases, with 10 bases lying between them. The germline V gene encodes CDR1 LGHNT and CDR2 FRNRAP. The CDR3 is CASGLKPGAEAFF. CDR3 nucleotides: TGTGCTAGTGGTTTGAAGCCCGGCGCTGAAGCTTTCTTT.

The chain combines TRBV27 with TRBJ1-6; 7 positions agree with TRBD1. The ends lost 4 bases at V and 9 bases at J; junction bases unmatched: 6. CDR1 MNHEY and CDR2 SMNVEV come from the germline V gene (reference sequence). There are 14 residues in the CDR3. The CDR3 here is CASSSWRQGSPLHF. The CDR3 DNA follows: TGTGCCAGCAGTTCATGGAGACAGGGTTCACCCCTCCACTTT.

The chain is built from TRBV5-6 and TRBJ1-1; D is undetermined. The germline V and J ends were trimmed by 0 bases and 6 bases, with 3 bases remaining between them. The CDR3 has 11 residues. Looked up from germline, CDR1 is SGHDT and CDR2 is YYEEEE. The CDR3 spells CASSLGPEAFF. The CDR3 nucleotides read TGTGCCAGCAGCTTGGGGCCTGAAGCTTTCTTT.

The chain couples TRBV6-5 to TRBJ2-7; no clear D gene. The V end lost 3 bases, the J end lost 2 bases, and 11 bases lay between the germline ends. Germline V CDR1 and CDR2: MNHEY, SVGAGI. CDR3 size: 14 residues. CDR3 amino acids: CASSYLRGAYEQYF. The CDR3 DNA reads as TGTGCCAGCAGTTATCTCCGCGGAGCCTACGAGCAGTACTTC.

The CDR3 nucleotides are TGTGCCAGCAGCGTAGACGGGGTCTCACCCCTCCACTTT. Amino acids: CASSVDGVSPLHF. This chain joins TRBV9 and TRBJ1-6; no definite D call. Germline CDR1 SGDLS, CDR2 YYNGEE. V was shortened by 0 bases and J by 10 bases, with 8 bases between the two germline ends. This CDR3 contains 13 residues.

This clone was seen just once. This CDR3 is CASRLSMTGGPDTQYF. CDR3 coding DNA: TGTGCCAGTAGGCTCTCCATGACAGGGGGCCCAGATACGCAGTATTTT. This chain joins TRBV19 and TRBJ2-3; TRBD1 agrees at 10 bases. The CDR3 covers 16 residues. The J segment lost 4 bases and the V segment lost 6 bases, leaving 10 bases of the junction unmatched. Germline V lookup: CDR1 LNHDA, CDR2 SQIVND (reference sequence).

This clone was seen just once. The chain joins TRBV29-1 to TRBJ1-4, with 8 bases that match TRBD1. The CDR3 has 14 residues. After removal of 6 bases from V and 6 bases from J, the junction contained 9 bases not matched to a gene. CDR1 SQVTM and CDR2 ANQGSEA come from the germline V gene. The CDR3 sequence is CSVGTGGGDEKLFF. The CDR3 DNA sequence: TGCAGCGTAGGAACAGGGGGAGGAGATGAAAAACTGTTTTTT. Together with reference TRBV29-1 and TRBJ1-4, the CDR3 gives the full variable domain: SAVISQKPSRDICQRGTSLTIQCQVDSQVTMMFWYRQQPGQSLTLIATANQGSEATYESGFVIDKFPISRPNLTFSTLTVSNMSPEDSSIYLCSVGTGGGDEKLFFGSGTQLSVL.

The chain joins TRBV3-1 (or the pseudogene TRBV3-2) to TRBJ2-7, with a tentative D call TRBD1 (6 bases). Germline V gives CDR1 LGHDT, CDR2 YNNKEL (reference sequence). The CDR3 has 14 residues. Trimming pared 3 bases from V and 0 bases from J, leaving 9 bases between. This CDR3 reads CASSQNRVSYEQYF. The CDR3 coding sequence is TGTGCCAGCAGCCAGAACAGGGTCTCCTACGAGCAGTACTTC.

The V call is TRBV4-1, the J call TRBJ2-3, with 8 bases that match TRBD1. This CDR3 is 16 amino acids long. Germline values: CDR1 MGHRA, CDR2 YSYEKL. V lost 4 bases, J lost 0 bases, and 6 bases stayed unmatched. CDR3 residues: CASSRRTGPSTDTQYF. The CDR3 DNA sequence: TGCGCCAGCAGCCGGAGGACAGGGCCTAGCACAGATACGCAGTATTTT.

The rearrangement uses TRBV27 and TRBJ1-6; tentatively, D is TRBD1 (5 bases). This CDR3 spans 16 amino acids. The V gene lost 2 bases and the J gene lost 0 bases, with 8 bases spanning the gap. Germline assignment: CDR1 MNHEY and CDR2 SMNVEV (reference sequence). CDR3 DNA sequence: TGTGCCAGCAGTTTACCAGGGAGCTCCTATAATTCACCCCTCCACTTT. This codes for CASSLPGSSYNSPLHF.

This clone was found once. The chain is built from TRBV7-2 and TRBJ2-3; TRBD2 matches 10 bases. CDR1 and CDR2 from the germline V gene are SGHTA and FQGNSA. The CDR3 length is 15 residues. J gave up 11 bases and V 5 bases, and 13 bases lay outside the gene matches. CDR3 in DNA: TGTGCCAGCAGCAATAGCGGGAGGCCACGCGTAAGGCAGTATTTT. Translation: CASSNSGRPRVRQYF. Looking up the rest from reference TRBV7-2 and TRBJ2-3 gives the full variable domain: GAGVSQSPSNKVTEKGKDVELRCDPISGHTALYWYRQSLGQGLEFLIYFQGNSAPDKSGLPSDRFSAERTGGSVSTLTIQRTQQEDSAVYLCASSNSGRPRVRQYFGPGTRLTVL.

The chain links TRBV7-8 to TRBJ1-1; a weak D match, TRBD1 (6 bases). Germline CDR1 reads SGHVS; CDR2 reads FQNEAQ. The CDR3 has 16 residues. The ends were cut back, 2 bases at V and 3 bases at J, with 16 bases in the middle. The CDR3 is CASSLTSGTIDTEAFF. The CDR3 DNA reads TGTGCCAGCAGCTTAACGTCCGGGACAATAGACACTGAAGCTTTCTTT.

The V call is TRBV4-2, the J call TRBJ2-5; maybe TRBD1 (5 bases). The CDR3 runs to 15 residues. V lost 4 bases to trimming and J lost 2 bases, with 14 bases between them. The germline CDR1 and CDR2 sequences are LGHNA and YNFKEQ. For the CDR3, the DNA is TGTGCCAGCAGCCCCCTTCTTGACAGTCAAGAGACCCAGTACTTC. It translates to CASSPLLDSQETQYF.

This chain uses TRBV10-3 with TRBJ2-7; 9 nucleotides line up with TRBD1. Germline loops: CDR1 ENHRY, CDR2 SYGVKD. Trimming removed 7 bases from V and 3 bases from J; junction bases left unmatched: 7. The CDR3 is 14 residues long. CDR3 nucleotide sequence: TGTGCCATCACTCCGGGACAGGGCCACTACGAGCAGTACTTC. Protein sequence: CAITPGQGHYEQYF.